This T cell receptor (beta chain) was identified in a study of T cell clusters in autoimmune cytopenias. Study results and caveats: TRB repertoire shifts in secondary cytopenia and chronic lymphocytic leukemia mostly reflected lymphoma, not autoimmunity. Functional roles of the in silico T cell clusters still await experimental validation. Clustering suggested that physiological T cell clusters were missing in primary autoimmune cytopenia patients.

Multiplex touch-down PCR amplified TRB using TRB-A and TRB-B pools in one tube. TCRdb reprocessed the multiplex PCR reads and stores each CDR3 protein as one record, lacking DNA. The sample shows over 5,000 distinct CDR3 sequences, and roughly 8% sits with its ten largest clones. Its frequency marks this clonotype as medium-sized (0.01 to 0.1%). Its antigen is unidentified. CDR3 length: 14 amino acids. Germline values: CDR1 MRHNA, CDR2 SNTAGT. TRB amplification used around 260 ng of peripheral blood genomic DNA. The same sample was also used in a study of T cell repertoires in aging, cancer and after chemotherapy. Per that paper: In each cancer cohort, median generation probability increased across chemotherapy, suggesting thymic output rebounded.

Sample: peripheral blood. The chain couples TRBV6-4 to TRBJ2-1; checking the TCRdb D call of TRBD2 is not possible without DNA. The clonotype originates from a human donor in good health. The CDR3 spells CASRRGTIDNEQFF.